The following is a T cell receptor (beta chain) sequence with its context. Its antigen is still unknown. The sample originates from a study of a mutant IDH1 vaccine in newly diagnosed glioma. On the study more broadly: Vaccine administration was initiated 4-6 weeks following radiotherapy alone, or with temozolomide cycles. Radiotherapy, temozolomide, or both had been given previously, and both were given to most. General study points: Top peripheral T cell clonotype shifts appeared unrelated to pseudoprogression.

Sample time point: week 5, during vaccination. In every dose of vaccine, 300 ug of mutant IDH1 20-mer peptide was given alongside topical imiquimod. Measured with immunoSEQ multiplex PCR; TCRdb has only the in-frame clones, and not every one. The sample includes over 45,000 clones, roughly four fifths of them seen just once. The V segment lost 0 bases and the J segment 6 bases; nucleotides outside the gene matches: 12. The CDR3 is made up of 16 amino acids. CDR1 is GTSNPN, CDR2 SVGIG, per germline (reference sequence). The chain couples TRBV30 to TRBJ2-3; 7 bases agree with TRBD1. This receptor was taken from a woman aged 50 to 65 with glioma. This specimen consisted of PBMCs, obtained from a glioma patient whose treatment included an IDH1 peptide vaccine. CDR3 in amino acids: CAWSVPGQTATDTQYF. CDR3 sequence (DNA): TGTGCCTGGAGTGTACCGGGACAGACAGCAACGGATACGCAGTATTTT.